This T cell receptor beta chain was retrieved from a study of OX40 agonist ivuxolimab in advanced cancers. The overall study: It was ivuxolimab, an agonistic anti-OX40 (CD134) antibody, that patients were treated with. Whole-study results and caveats: Averaged across samples, CD8+ T cells carried more expanded clones than CD4+ did.

For this clone: Its antigen is currently unknown.

Method: immunoSEQ multiplex PCR; TCRdb's copy keeps in-frame clones and lacks some. The sample records 45,000 to 65,000 clones, roughly 90% being singletons. With autoimmune disease history or systemic immunosuppression, patients were excluded. This CDR3 comprises 14 residues. Germline V gene lookup returns CDR1 SGHRS and CDR2 YFSETQ. With V trimmed by 7 bases and J by 2 bases, 8 bases remained unmatched. The clonotype originates from an adult with an advanced solid tumor such as melanoma, head and neck, liver or kidney cancer. The genes are TRBV5-1 and TRBJ2-5; TRBD1 matches at 7 bases. The starting material was CD4+ or CD8+ T cells sorted from blood, obtained in a trial of the OX40 agonist ivuxolimab. The CDR3 sequence: CASRDRVAQETQYF. In DNA, the CDR3 is TGCGCCAGCCGTGACAGGGTTGCTCAAGAGACCCAGTACTTC.